A single count supports the clone carrying this T cell receptor beta chain. Its antigen remains unidentified. One junction end disagrees with the germline gene, perhaps due to a read error. The data were taken from a study of tumor-infiltrating lymphocytes in primary liver carcinoma. Overall study: Aged between 30 and 69 years, the patients were men and women.

A constant-region primer served to make TCR beta cDNA from about 530 ng total RNA. Slightly modified ARM-PCR with three nested multiplex PCR rounds yielded TCR beta libraries. PCR rounds one and two used TRBV1-TRBV30 forward primers with a C-beta reverse primer for 10 cycles each. TCRdb re-analysed the multiplex PCR reads in MiXCR, keeping a single row per CDR3 protein. The sample holds roughly 120,000 distinct CDR3 sequences, 55% to 75% seen once. Points from the study as a whole: The difference in top-250-clone fraction between tumors and blood was significant, favoring tumors (p = 0.039). Lower overlap was observed for tumor-adjacent and tumor-blood pairs relative to tumor region pairs.

Germline CDR1 reads SGHNT; CDR2 reads YENEEA. CDR3 length equals 14 residues. The source material, 20-30 mg of unsorted bulk tissue, was used to co-extract RNA and DNA. Every tumor contributed samples taken at five separate regions. The rearrangement links TRBV11-3 to TRBJ2-1, with D perhaps matching TRBD1 (5 bases). The sample taken for sequencing was liver tumor tissue from sampling region 3. Indicated subset: tumor region T3, left-lateral pole. This receptor was obtained from a woman aged 60-70 years with primary liver carcinoma and hepatitis B virus infection. The CDR3 DNA sequence: TGCGCCAGCAGCTTAGGGGCACACAACAATGAGCGGTTCTTC. Translation gives CASSLGAHNNERFF.